The T cell receptor beta chain described here comes from a study of T cell changes during pregnancy in multiple sclerosis. As for this clone: A read error may account for a junction end that differs from germline.

The CDR3 extends over 14 amino acids. Per the germline V gene, CDR1 is SSHAT and CDR2 is FNYEAQ (reference sequence). Method: immunoSEQ multiplex PCR; TCRdb's copy keeps in-frame clones and lacks some. The table lists more than 70,000 clones, roughly 93% of them singletons. The V and J genes are TRBV7-7 and TRBJ2-3, with 7 positions matching TRBD1. This specimen consisted of peripheral blood, obtained in the second trimester of pregnancy. This sequence was found in a female donor with multiple sclerosis, enrolled in a pregnancy study. The CDR3 DNA reads as TGTGCTAGCAGTTCGACAGGGACCACAGATACGCAGTATTTT. This encodes CASSSTGTTDTQYF.